One and the same sample provided the 16 T cell receptor beta chains below, sequenced in a study of blood T cell repertoires in COVID-19. TCRdb keeps only in-frame clones here, not all; method: immunoSEQ multiplex PCR. The table lists about 380,000 clones, about 89% of them singletons. The specimen sequenced was PBMCs or T cells enriched from blood (not recorded which). The origin of the receptors is a man aged 30 to 39 who had recovered from COVID-19.

In the case of this clone: Other DNA sequences in this specimen translate into the identical CDR3. The gene calls are TRBV27 and TRBJ1-1, with TRBD1 identical over 8 bases. CDR3 size: 12 residues. J gave up 8 bases and V 3 bases, and 2 bases lay outside the gene matches. Germline V lookup: CDR1 MNHEY, CDR2 SMNVEV (reference sequence). CDR3 nucleotides: TGTGCCAGCAGTTTGAGACAGGGGGAAGCTTTCTTT. Translated, it gives CASSLRQGEAFF.

V and J are TRBV6-5 and TRBJ1-5, with 7 nucleotides matching TRBD1. V dropped 6 bases and J dropped 9; count of bases not matched to a gene: 11. Germline assignment: CDR1 MNHEY and CDR2 SVGAGI. The CDR3 loop spans 14 amino acids. The chain's CDR3 is CASREGQILGPQHF. CDR3 nucleotide sequence: TGTGCCAGCAGAGAGGGACAGATCCTCGGGCCCCAGCATTTT.

V usage is TRBV19 and J usage is TRBJ2-5; perhaps TRBD1 as D (6 bases). CDR1 and CDR2 (germline): LNHDA, SQIVND (reference sequence). The CDR3 is 17 residues long. V lost 4 bases, J lost 2 bases, and 20 bases lay in between. The CDR3 loop reads CASSTILDSKIQETQYF. CDR3 DNA: TGTGCCAGTAGTACCATACTGGACAGCAAGATACAAGAGACCCAGTACTTC.

The chain uses TRBV19 and TRBJ1-1; the D gene is possibly TRBD1 (6 bases). Germline lookup yields CDR1 LNHDA and CDR2 SQIVND (reference sequence). Deletions cut 5 bases from V and 3 bases from J, with 13 bases between. CDR3 length equals 14 residues. CDR3 loop: CASSDRSSYTEAFF. The DNA of the CDR3 is TGTGCCAGTAGTGACAGGAGTTCGTACACTGAAGCTTTCTTT.

V gene TRBV3-1 (or the pseudogene TRBV3-2) combines with J gene TRBJ1-2, with D maybe TRBD1 (6 bases). V shed 6 bases and J shed 6 bases, with 14 bases lying between them. Germline V CDR1 and CDR2: LGHDT, YNNKEL (reference sequence). The CDR3 length is 13 residues. CDR3 region: CASSFRDIHGYTF. CDR3 nucleotides: TGTGCCAGCAGTTTTAGGGACATACATGGCTACACCTTC.

J is TRBJ1-5 and V is TRBV12-3 or TRBV12-4, with unresolved D. The CDR3 loop spans 13 amino acids. V was cut by 5 bases and J by 3 bases, with 8 bases left in between. CDR3 sequence: CASSVSDNQPQHF. The CDR3, as DNA: TGTGCCAGCAGTGTGAGTGACAATCAGCCCCAGCATTTT.

The chain couples TRBV6-5 to TRBJ2-3, with D unclear. V was pared by 10 bases and J by 4 bases, with 9 bases between. This CDR3 is 11 amino acids long. CDR1 and CDR2 (germline): MNHEY, SVGAGI. The CDR3 is CATAAADTQYF. CDR3 DNA: TGTGCCACCGCGGCCGCAGATACGCAGTATTTT.

This clone was counted once. The chain uses TRBV5-5 and TRBJ1-4; D call uncertain. Trimming stripped 5 bases from V and 5 bases from J, with 10 bases between. The CDR3 is 13 amino acids. The germline V gene encodes CDR1 SGHKS and CDR2 YYEKEE (reference sequence). The CDR3 sequence: CASRSQLNEKLFF. The CDR3 bases are TGTGCCAGCAGATCCCAGTTAAATGAAAAACTGTTTTTT.

The V gene is TRBV7-9, the J gene TRBJ2-7; D unresolved. V lost 5 bases and J lost 5, with 19 bases in between. The CDR3 length is 15 residues. Germline CDR1 reads SEHNR; CDR2 reads FQNEAQ (reference sequence). The CDR3 reads CASSPREDSFHEQYF. As DNA, the CDR3 is TGTGCCAGCAGCCCCCGCGAGGATAGCTTCCACGAGCAGTACTTC.

The chain has TRBV5-6 and TRBJ2-7, with TRBD2 matching 8 bases. Unmatched junction bases numbered 7, after V lost 4 bases and J lost 7 bases. The CDR3 is 13 amino acids. Per germline, CDR1 SGHDT and CDR2 YYEEEE. CDR3 sequence: CASSPGGTGEQYF. In DNA form, the CDR3 reads TGTGCCAGCAGCCCGGGGGGGACGGGAGAGCAGTACTTC. The full variable domain, completed using reference TRBV5-6 and TRBJ2-7, is DAGVTQSPTHLIKTRGQQVTLRCSPKSGHDTVSWYQQALGQGPQFIFQYYEEEERQRGNFPDRFSGHQFPNYSSELNVNALLLGDSALYLCASSPGGTGEQYFGPGTRLTVT.

J is TRBJ2-2 and V is TRBV3-1 (or the pseudogene TRBV3-2); the D gene is possibly TRBD1 (5 bases). The CDR3 is made up of 17 amino acids. Per germline, CDR1 LGHDT and CDR2 YNNKEL (reference sequence). With 0 bases removed from V and 1 base from J, the gap between germline ends came to 12 bases. This CDR3 is CASSQDLGTGNTGELFF. The CDR3 region has the DNA TGTGCCAGCAGCCAAGATTTGGGAACAGGGAACACCGGGGAGCTGTTTTTT.

The chain uses TRBV5-5 and TRBJ2-7; TRBD2 matches at 11 bases. J was trimmed by 4 bases and V by 2 bases; bases with no gene match: 5. CDR1 and CDR2 (germline): SGHKS, YYEKEE (reference sequence). The CDR3 has 15 residues. The CDR3 DNA is TGTGCCAGCAGCTTAAGACTAGCGGGGATGTACGAGCAGTACTTC. Its translation: CASSLRLAGMYEQYF.

This clone was picked up one time. The chain carries TRBV19 and TRBJ1-2; possibly TRBD1 for D (6 bases). The CDR3 has 15 residues. Trimming removed 6 bases from V and 1 base from J, with 15 bases in between. Germline-derived CDR1 and CDR2 are LNHDA and SQIVND (reference sequence). The CDR3 bases are TGTGCCAGTAGCACAACAGGGAAGAATAACTATGGCTACACCTTC. This translates into CASSTTGKNNYGYTF.

J is TRBJ1-2 and V is TRBV19; 7 nucleotides line up with TRBD1. Germline V CDR1 and CDR2: LNHDA, SQIVND (reference sequence). Trimming removed 7 bases from V and 2 bases from J; junction bases left unmatched: 13. The CDR3 is made up of 16 amino acids. The chain's CDR3 is CASTVLNSQGNYGYTF. For the CDR3, the DNA is TGTGCCAGTACCGTGCTCAACTCACAGGGGAACTATGGCTACACCTTC. The full variable domain, completed using reference TRBV19 and TRBJ1-2, is DGGITQSPKYLFRKEGQNVTLSCEQNLNHDAMYWYRQDPGQGLRLIYYSQIVNDFQKGDIAEGYSVSREKKESFPLTVTSAQKNPTAFYLCASTVLNSQGNYGYTFGSGTRLTVV.

The sample holds one count of this clone. The genes are TRBV19 and TRBJ1-2, with no clear D. Germline CDR1 is LNHDA and CDR2 is SQIVND (reference sequence). The CDR3 is made up of 13 amino acids. With 9 bases removed from V and 2 bases from J, the gap between germline ends came to 13 bases. The CDR3 sequence: CASSGQTNYGYTF. The CDR3 DNA follows: TGTGCCAGCAGCGGCCAGACCAACTATGGCTACACCTTC.

The chain recombines TRBV4-1 with TRBJ1-6, with D possibly being TRBD1 (5 bases). The ends were cut back, 4 bases at V and 10 bases at J, with 11 bases in the middle. This CDR3 is built from 13 residues. The germline CDR1 and CDR2 sequences are MGHRA and YSYEKL. CDR3 in DNA: TGCGCCAGCAGCCCAGGGCCGAGGTCACCCCTCCACTTT. This gives the protein CASSPGPRSPLHF.